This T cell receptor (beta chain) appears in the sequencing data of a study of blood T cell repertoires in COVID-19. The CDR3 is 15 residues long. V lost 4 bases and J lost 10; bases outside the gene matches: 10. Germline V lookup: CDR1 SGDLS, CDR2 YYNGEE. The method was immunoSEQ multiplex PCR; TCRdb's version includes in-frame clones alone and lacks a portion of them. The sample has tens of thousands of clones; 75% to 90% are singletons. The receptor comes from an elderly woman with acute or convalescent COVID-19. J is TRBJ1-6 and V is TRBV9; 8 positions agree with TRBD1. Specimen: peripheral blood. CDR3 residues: CASSPRTGNYSPLHF. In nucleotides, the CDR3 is TGTGCCAGCAGCCCCAGGACAGGGAATTACTCACCCCTCCACTTT.